In its sample, the clone carrying this T cell receptor (beta chain) was seen many times. Looked up from germline, CDR1 is MNHNS and CDR2 is SASEGT. The V end was cut by 1 base, the J end by 5 bases, with 14 bases between. The CDR3 spans 15 residues. These data come from a study of early T cells in non-severe SARS-CoV-2 infection. Attached unique molecular identifiers marked individual cDNA molecules. TCRdb called the 5' RACE reads again in MiXCR, with one record for every CDR3 protein. The table has about 40,000 distinct CDR3 sequences, 4.7% seen once. This rearrangement joins TRBV6-1 to TRBJ1-1; D is uncertain. The receptor was derived from an adult who was a healthcare worker with PCR-confirmed SARS-CoV-2 infection or an uninfected control (not recorded which). The sequenced sample was whole blood. The CDR3 DNA is TGTGCCAGCAGTGAAGGGAGTCACCCTGGGACTGAAGCTTTCTTT. This codes for CASSEGSHPGTEAFF.